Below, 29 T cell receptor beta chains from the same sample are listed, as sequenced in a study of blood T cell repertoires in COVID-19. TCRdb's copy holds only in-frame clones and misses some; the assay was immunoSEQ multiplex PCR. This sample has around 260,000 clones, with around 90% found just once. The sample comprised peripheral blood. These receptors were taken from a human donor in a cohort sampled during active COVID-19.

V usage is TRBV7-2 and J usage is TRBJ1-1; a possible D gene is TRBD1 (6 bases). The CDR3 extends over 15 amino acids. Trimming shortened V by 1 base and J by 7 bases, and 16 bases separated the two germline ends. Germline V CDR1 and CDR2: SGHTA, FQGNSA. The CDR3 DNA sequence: TGTGCCAGCAGCTTAGTGGGGGCAGGGACGGTTGAAGCTTTCTTT. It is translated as CASSLVGAGTVEAFF.

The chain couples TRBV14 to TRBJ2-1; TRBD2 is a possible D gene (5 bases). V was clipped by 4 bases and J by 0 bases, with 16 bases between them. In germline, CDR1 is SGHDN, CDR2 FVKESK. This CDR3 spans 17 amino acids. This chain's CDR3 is CASSPSTRIFSYNEQFF. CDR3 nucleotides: TGTGCCAGCAGCCCAAGTACTAGAATATTCTCCTACAATGAGCAGTTCTTC.

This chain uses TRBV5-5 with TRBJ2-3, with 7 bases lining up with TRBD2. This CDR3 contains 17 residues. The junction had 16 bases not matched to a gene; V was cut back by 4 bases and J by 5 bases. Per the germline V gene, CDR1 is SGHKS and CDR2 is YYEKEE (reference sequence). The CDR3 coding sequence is TGTGCCAGCAGCCGTACCTGGGCTAGCGGTGGAAAAGATACGCAGTATTTT. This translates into CASSRTWASGGKDTQYF.

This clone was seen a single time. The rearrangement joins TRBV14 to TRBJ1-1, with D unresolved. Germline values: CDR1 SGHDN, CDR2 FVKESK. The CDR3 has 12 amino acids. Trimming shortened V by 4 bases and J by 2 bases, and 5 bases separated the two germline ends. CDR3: CASSPTNTEAFF. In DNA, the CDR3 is TGTGCCAGCAGCCCGACAAACACTGAAGCTTTCTTT.

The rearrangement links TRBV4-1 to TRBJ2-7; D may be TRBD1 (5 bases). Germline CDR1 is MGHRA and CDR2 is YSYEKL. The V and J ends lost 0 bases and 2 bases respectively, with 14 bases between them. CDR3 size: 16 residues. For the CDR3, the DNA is TGCGCCAGCAGCCAAGACAGGGCCCTTAACGCCTACGAGCAGTACTTC. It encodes CASSQDRALNAYEQYF.

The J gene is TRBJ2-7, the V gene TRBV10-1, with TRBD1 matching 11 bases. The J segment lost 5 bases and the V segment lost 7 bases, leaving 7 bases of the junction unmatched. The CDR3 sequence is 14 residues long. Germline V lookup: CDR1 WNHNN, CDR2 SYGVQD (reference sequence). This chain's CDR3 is CASNGQGAVDEQYF. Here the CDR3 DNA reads TGCGCCAGCAACGGACAGGGGGCTGTCGACGAGCAGTACTTC.

The CDR3 DNA sequence: TGTGCCAGCAGCCCATTGGACAGGGGGGACTATGGCTACACCTTC. Its protein is CASSPLDRGDYGYTF. The chain links TRBV28 to TRBJ1-2; 10 bases are shared with TRBD1. The V segment lost 6 bases and the J segment 3 bases; nucleotides outside the gene matches: 7. Germline values: CDR1 MDHEN, CDR2 SYDVKM. This CDR3 spans 15 amino acids.

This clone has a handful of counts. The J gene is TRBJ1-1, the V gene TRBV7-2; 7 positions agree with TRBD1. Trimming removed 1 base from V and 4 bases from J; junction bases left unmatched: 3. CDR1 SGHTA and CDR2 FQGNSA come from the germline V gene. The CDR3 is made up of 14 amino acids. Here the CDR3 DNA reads TGTGCCAGCAGCTTAGACAGGGGCATCACTGAAGCTTTCTTT. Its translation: CASSLDRGITEAFF.

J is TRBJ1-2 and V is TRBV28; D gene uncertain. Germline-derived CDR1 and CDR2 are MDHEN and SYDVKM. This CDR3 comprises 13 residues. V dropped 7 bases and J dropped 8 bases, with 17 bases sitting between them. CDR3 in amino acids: CASTPSGVWGYTF. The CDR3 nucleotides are TGTGCCAGCACCCCCAGCGGTGTCTGGGGCTACACCTTC.

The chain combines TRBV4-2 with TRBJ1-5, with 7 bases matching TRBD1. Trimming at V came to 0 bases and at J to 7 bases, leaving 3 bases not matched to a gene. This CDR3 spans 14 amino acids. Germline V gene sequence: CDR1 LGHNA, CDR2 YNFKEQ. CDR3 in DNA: TGTGCCAGCAGCCAAGAAAGGGGGCGACAGCCCCAGCATTTT. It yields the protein CASSQERGRQPQHF.

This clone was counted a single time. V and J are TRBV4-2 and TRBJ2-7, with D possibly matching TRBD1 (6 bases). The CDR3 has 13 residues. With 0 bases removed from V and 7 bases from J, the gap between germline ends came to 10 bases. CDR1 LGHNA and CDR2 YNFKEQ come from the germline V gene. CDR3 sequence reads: CASSQEQGREQYF. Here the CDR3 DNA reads TGTGCCAGCAGCCAAGAACAGGGACGGGAGCAGTACTTC.

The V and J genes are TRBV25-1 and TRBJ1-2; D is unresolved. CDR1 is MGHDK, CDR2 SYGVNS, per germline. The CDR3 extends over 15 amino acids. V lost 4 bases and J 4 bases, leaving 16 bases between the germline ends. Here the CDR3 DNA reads TGTGCCAGCAGTGGCCCTCGGGAGAAACTCTATGGCTACACCTTC. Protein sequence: CASSGPREKLYGYTF.

The CDR3 spells CATSRIPGGGETQYF. CDR3 DNA: TGTGCCACCAGCAGGATCCCCGGGGGAGGGGAGACCCAGTACTTC. This sequence joins TRBV15 and TRBJ2-5, with 7 bases identical to TRBD2. V trimming: 3 bases; J trimming: 5 bases; junction bases outside the gene matches: 9. CDR3 length equals 15 residues. Germline CDR1 reads LNHNV; CDR2 reads YYDKDF (reference sequence). The full variable domain, with the rest looked up from reference TRBV15 and TRBJ2-5, is DAMVIQNPRYQVTQFGKPVTLSCSQTLNHNVMYWYQQKSSQAPKLLFHYYDKDFNNEADTPDNFQSRRPNTSFCFLDIRSPGLGDTAMYLCATSRIPGGGETQYFGPGTRLLVL.

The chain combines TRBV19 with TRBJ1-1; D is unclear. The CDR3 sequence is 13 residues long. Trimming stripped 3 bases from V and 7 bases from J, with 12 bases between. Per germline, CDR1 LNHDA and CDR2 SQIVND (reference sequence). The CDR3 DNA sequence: TGTGCCAGTAGTATTCCTGAGGTGGGTGAAGCTTTCTTT. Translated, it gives CASSIPEVGEAFF.

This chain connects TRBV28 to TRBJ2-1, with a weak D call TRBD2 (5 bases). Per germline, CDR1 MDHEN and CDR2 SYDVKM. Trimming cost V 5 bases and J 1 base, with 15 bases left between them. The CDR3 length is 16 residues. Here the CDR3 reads CASSSSSGGSYNEQFF. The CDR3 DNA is TGTGCCAGCAGTAGTTCCTCGGGCGGGTCCTACAATGAGCAGTTCTTC.

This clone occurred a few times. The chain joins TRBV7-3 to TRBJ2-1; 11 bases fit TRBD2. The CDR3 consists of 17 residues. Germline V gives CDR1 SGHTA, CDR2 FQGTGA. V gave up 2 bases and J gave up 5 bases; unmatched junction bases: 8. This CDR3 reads CASSLGTSGSFHNEQFF. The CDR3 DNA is TGTGCCAGCAGCTTAGGAACTAGCGGGAGTTTCCACAATGAGCAGTTCTTC.

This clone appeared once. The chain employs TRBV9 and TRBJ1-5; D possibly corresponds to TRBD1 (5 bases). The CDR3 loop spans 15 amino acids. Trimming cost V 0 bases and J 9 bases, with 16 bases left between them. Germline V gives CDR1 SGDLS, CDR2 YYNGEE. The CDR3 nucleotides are TGTGCCAGCAGCGTAGGAGATAGCTCCGGGGGGCCCCAGCATTTT. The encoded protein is CASSVGDSSGGPQHF.

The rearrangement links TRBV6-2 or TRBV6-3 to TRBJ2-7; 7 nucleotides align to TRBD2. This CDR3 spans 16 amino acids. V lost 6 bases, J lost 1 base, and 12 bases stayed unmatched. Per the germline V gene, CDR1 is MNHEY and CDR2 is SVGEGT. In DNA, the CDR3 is TGTGCCAGCAGCTCCCCTAGGCGGGGGACGTCCTACGAGCAGTACTTC. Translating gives CASSSPRRGTSYEQYF.

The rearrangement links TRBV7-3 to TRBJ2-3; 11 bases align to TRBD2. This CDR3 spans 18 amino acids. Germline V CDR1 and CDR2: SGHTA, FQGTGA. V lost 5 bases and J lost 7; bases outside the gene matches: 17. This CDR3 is CASSPNPPTSGAAYTQYF. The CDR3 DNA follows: TGTGCCAGCAGCCCCAACCCTCCGACTAGCGGGGCCGCCTATACGCAGTATTTT. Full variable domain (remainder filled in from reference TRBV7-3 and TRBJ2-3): GAGVSQTPSNKVTEKGKYVELRCDPISGHTALYWYRQSLGQGPEFLIYFQGTGAADDSGLPNDRFFAVRPEGSVSTLKIQRTERGDSAVYLCASSPNPPTSGAAYTQYFGPGTRLTVL.

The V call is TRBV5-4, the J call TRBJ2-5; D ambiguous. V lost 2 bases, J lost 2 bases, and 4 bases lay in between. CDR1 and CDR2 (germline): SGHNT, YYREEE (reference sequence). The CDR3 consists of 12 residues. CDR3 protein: CASSLQQETQYF. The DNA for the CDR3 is TGTGCCAGCAGCTTACAGCAAGAGACCCAGTACTTC. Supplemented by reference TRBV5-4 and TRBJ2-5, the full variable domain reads ETGVTQSPTHLIKTRGQQVTLRCSSQSGHNTVSWYQQALGQGPQFIFQYYREEENGRGNFPPRFSGLQFPNYSSELNVNALELDDSALYLCASSLQQETQYFGPGTRLLVL.

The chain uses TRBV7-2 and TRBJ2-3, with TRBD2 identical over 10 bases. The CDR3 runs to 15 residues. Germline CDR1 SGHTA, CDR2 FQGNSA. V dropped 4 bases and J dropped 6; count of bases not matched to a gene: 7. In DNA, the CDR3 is TGTGCCAGCAGCTCCGGACTAGCGGACGGCGATACGCAGTATTTT. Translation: CASSSGLADGDTQYF.

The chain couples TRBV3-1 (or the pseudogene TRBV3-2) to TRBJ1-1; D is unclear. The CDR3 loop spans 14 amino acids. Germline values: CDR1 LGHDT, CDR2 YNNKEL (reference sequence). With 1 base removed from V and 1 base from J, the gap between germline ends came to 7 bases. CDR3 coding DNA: TGTGCCAGCAGCCAAGGACACTCGAACACTGAAGCTTTCTTT. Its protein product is CASSQGHSNTEAFF.

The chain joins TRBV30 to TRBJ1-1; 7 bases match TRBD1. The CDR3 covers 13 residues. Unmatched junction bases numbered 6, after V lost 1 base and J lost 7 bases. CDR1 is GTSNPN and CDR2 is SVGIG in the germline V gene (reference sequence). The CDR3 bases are TGTGCCTGGAGTGCCGGGACAGACTTTGAAGCTTTCTTT. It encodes CAWSAGTDFEAFF.

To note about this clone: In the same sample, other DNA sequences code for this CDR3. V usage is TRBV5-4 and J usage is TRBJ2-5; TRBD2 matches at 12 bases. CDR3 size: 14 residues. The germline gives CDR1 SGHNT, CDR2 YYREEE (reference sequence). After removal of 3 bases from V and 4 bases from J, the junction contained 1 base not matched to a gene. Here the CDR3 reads CASSSGLAGETQYF. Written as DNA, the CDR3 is TGTGCCAGCAGCTCGGGACTAGCGGGAGAGACCCAGTACTTC. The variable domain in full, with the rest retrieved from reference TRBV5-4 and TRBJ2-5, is ETGVTQSPTHLIKTRGQQVTLRCSSQSGHNTVSWYQQALGQGPQFIFQYYREEENGRGNFPPRFSGLQFPNYSSELNVNALELDDSALYLCASSSGLAGETQYFGPGTRLLVL.

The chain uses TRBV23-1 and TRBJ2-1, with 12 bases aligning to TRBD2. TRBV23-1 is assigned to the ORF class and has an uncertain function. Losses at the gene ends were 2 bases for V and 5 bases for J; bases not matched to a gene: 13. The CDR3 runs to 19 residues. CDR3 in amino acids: CASSQDGHKTSGSDNEQFF. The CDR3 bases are TGCGCCAGCAGTCAAGATGGACACAAGACTAGCGGGAGTGACAATGAGCAGTTCTTC.

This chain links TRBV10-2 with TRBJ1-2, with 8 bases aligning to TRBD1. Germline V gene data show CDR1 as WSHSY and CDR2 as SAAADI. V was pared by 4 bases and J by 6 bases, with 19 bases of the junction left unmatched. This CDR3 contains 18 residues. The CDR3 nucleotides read TGCGCCAGCAGTGTGGCAGGGGGCTTCGGCTCAGAACCGAATGGCTACACCTTC. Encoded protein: CASSVAGGFGSEPNGYTF.

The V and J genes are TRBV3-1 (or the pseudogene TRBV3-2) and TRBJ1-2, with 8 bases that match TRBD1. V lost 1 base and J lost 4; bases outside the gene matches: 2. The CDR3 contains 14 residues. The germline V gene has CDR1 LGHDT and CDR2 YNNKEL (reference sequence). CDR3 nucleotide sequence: TGTGCCAGCAGCCAAGGGACAGGGACCTATGGCTACACCTTC. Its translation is CASSQGTGTYGYTF.

CDR3 protein: CASSRDMLYGYTF. In nucleotides, the CDR3 is TGTGCCAGTAGTCGCGACATGCTCTATGGCTACACCTTC. V usage is TRBV19 and J usage is TRBJ1-2; D call uncertain. Trimming removed 5 bases from V and 4 bases from J, with 11 bases in between. From germline, CDR1 is LNHDA and CDR2 SQIVND (reference sequence). The CDR3 is 13 residues long.

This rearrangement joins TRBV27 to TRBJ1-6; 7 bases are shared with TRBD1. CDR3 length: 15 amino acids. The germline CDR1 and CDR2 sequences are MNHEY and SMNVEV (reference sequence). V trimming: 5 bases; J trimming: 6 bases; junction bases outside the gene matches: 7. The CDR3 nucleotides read TGTGCCAGCAGTCCTCGACAGGGACCTAATTCACCCCTCCACTTT. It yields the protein CASSPRQGPNSPLHF.